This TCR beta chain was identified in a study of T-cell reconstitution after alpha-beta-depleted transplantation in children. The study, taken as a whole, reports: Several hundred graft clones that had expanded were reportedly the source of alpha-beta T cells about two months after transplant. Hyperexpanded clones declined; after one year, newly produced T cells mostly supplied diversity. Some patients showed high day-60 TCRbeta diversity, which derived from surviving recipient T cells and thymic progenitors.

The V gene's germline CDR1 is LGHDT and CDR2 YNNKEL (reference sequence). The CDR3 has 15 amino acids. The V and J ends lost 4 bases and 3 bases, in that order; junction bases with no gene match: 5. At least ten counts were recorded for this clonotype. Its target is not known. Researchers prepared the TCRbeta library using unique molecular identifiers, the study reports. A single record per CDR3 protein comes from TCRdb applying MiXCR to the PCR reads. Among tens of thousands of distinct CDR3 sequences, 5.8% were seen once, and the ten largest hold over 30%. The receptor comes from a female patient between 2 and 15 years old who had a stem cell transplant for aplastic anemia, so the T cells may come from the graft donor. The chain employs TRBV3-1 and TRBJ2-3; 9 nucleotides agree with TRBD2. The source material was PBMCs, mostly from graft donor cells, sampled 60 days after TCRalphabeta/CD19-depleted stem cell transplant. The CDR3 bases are TGTGCCAGCAGCCTGATGCGGGAGGGAACAGATACGCAGTATTTT. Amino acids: CASSLMREGTDTQYF.